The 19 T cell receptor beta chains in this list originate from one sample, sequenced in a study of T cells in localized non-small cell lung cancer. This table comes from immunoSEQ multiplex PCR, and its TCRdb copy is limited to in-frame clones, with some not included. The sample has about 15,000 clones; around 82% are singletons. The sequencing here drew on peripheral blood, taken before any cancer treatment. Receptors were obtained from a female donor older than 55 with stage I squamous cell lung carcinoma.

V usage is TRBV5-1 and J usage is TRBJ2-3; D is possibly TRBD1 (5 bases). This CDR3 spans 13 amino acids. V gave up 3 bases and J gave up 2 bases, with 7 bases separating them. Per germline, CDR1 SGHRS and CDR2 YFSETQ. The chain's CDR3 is CASSWGFTDTQYF. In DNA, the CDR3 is TGCGCCAGCAGCTGGGGCTTCACAGATACGCAGTATTTT.

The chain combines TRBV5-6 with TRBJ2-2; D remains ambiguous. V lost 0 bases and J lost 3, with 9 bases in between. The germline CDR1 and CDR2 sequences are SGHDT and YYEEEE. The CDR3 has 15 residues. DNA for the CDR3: TGTGCCAGCAGCTTGGGGGGATTGGACACCGGGGAGCTGTTTTTT. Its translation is CASSLGGLDTGELFF. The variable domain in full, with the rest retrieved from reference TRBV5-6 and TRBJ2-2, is DAGVTQSPTHLIKTRGQQVTLRCSPKSGHDTVSWYQQALGQGPQFIFQYYEEEERQRGNFPDRFSGHQFPNYSSELNVNALLLGDSALYLCASSLGGLDTGELFFGEGSRLTVL.

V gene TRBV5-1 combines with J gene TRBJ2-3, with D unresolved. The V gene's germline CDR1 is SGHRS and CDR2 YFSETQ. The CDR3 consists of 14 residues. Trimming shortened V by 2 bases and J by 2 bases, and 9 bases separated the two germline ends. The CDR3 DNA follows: TGCGCCAGCAGCTTTGGGTGGGACACAGATACGCAGTATTTT. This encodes CASSFGWDTDTQYF.

The CDR3 reads CASSLTGASTGELFF. CDR3 nucleotides: TGTGCCAGCAGCTTGACAGGGGCGTCCACCGGGGAGCTGTTTTTT. The chain employs TRBV5-4 and TRBJ2-2; 7 nucleotides line up with TRBD1. The V segment lost 1 base and the J segment 4 bases; nucleotides outside the gene matches: 4. The germline CDR1 and CDR2 sequences are SGHNT and YYREEE (reference sequence). The CDR3 contains 15 residues.

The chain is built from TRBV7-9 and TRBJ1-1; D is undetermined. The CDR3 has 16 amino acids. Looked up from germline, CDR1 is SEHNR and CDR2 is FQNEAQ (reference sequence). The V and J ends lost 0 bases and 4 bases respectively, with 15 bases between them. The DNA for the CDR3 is TGTGCCAGCAGCTTAGCGGTGGGATGGGCCGGCACTGAAGCTTTCTTT. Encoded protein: CASSLAVGWAGTEAFF.

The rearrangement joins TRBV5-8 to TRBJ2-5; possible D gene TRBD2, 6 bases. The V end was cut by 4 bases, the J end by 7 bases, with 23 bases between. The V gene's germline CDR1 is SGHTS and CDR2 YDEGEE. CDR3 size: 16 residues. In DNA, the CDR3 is TGTGCCAGCAGCCCGGGAGCCATGGCGCTTGTATTGACCCAGTACTTC. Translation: CASSPGAMALVLTQYF.

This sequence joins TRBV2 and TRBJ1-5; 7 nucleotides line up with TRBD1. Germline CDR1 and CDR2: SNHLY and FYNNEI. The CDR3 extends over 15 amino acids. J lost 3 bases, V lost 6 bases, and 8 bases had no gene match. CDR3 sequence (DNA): TGTGCCAGCAGGAAAGGGACAGCTAACAATCAGCCCCAGCATTTT. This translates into CASRKGTANNQPQHF.

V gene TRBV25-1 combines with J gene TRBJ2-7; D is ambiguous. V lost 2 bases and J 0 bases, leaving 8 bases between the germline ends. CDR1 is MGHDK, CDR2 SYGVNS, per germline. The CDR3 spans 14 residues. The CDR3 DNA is TGTGCCAGCAGTGAAGGTTATCACTCCTACGAGCAGTACTTC. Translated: CASSEGYHSYEQYF.

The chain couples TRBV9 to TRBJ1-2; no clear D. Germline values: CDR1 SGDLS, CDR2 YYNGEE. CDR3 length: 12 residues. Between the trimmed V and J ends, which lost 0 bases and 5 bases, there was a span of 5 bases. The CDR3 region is CASSVGQYGYTF. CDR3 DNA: TGTGCCAGCAGCGTAGGGCAGTATGGCTACACCTTC.

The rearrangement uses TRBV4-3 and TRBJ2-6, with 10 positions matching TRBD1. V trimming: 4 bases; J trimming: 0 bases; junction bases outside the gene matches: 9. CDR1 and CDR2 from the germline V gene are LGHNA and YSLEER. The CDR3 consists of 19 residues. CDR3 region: CASSPSDRGLVSGANVLTF. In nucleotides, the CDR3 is TGCGCCAGCAGCCCCTCCGACAGGGGGCTTGTCTCTGGGGCCAACGTCCTGACTTTC.

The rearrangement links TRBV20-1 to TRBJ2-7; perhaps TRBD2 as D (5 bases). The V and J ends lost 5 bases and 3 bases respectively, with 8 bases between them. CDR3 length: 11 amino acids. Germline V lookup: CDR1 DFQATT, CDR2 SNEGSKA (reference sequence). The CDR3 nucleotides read TGCAGTGCTTTCGGGGTCTACGAGCAGTACTTC. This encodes CSAFGVYEQYF.

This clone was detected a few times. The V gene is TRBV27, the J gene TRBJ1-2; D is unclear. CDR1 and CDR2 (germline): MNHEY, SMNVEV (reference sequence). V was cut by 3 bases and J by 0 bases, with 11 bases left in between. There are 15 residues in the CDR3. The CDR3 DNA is TGTGCCAGCAGTTTCAGCAGCTCCCCTAACTATGGCTACACCTTC. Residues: CASSFSSSPNYGYTF.

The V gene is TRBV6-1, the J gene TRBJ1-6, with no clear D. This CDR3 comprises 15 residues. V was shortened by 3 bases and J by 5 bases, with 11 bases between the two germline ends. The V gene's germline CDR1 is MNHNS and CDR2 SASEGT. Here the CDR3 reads CASSEFVSNNSPLHF. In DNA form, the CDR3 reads TGTGCCAGCAGTGAGTTCGTGAGTAATAATTCACCCCTCCACTTT.

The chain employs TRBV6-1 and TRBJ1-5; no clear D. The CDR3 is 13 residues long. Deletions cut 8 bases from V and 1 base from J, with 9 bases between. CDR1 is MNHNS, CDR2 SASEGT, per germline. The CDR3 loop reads CASHANSNQPQHF. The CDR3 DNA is TGTGCCAGCCACGCGAACAGCAATCAGCCCCAGCATTTT.

DNA for the CDR3: TGCGCCAGCAGCGGCCTAGGACAGGGACAAGAGACCCAGTACTTC. Its protein product is CASSGLGQGQETQYF. The chain has TRBV5-1 and TRBJ2-5, with 8 bases lining up with TRBD1. Germline loops: CDR1 SGHRS, CDR2 YFSETQ. V lost 4 bases and J lost 2; bases outside the gene matches: 7. The CDR3 runs 15 residues.

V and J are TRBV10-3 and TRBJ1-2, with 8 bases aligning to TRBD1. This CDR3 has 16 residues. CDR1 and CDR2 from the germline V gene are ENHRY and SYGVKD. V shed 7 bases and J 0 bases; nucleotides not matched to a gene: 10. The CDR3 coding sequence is TGTGCCATCACCCGTGGGGGACAGGTATCTAACTATGGCTACACCTTC. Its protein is CAITRGGQVSNYGYTF.

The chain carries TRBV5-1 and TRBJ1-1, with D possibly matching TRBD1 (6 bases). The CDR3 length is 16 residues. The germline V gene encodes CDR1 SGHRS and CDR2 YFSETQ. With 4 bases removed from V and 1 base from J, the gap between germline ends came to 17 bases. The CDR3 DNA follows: TGCGCCAGCAGCCACCCCAGGACAGACCCGAACACTGAAGCTTTCTTT. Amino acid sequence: CASSHPRTDPNTEAFF.

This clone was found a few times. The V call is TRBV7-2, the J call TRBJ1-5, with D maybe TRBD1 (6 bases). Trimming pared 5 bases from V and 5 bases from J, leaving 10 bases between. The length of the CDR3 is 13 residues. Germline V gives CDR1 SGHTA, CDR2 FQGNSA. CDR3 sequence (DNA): TGTGCCAGCAGCGGGGGGGCTTATCAGCCCCAGCATTTT. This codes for CASSGGAYQPQHF.

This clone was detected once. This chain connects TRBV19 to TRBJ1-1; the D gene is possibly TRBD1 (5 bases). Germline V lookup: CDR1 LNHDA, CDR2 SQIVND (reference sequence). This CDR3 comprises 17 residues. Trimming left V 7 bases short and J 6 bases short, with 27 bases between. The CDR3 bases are TGTGCCAGTAAAAACCTGGGGGGGACGGCGACCGTGGCTGAAGCTTTCTTT. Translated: CASKNLGGTATVAEAFF.